The clone carrying this T cell receptor beta chain has at least ten counts. Its cognate antigen is unknown. Different DNA sequences within this sample yield the same CDR3. The CDR3 totals 13 residues. Trimming left V 0 bases short and J 5 bases short, with 7 bases between. Germline CDR1 reads KGHSH; CDR2 reads LQKENI. The source of the sample is a study of metastatic and nonmetastatic thyroid tumors. Study-level points and caveats: Benign nodules reportedly had significantly lower TCR beta diversity than malignant thyroid tumors in blood and tumor.

Among the patients, none had received any treatment before thyroid surgery. As processed by the authors: Built for papillary thyroid cancer, a distant-metastasis classifier drew on CDR3 differences across clinicopathological groups. TCRdb re-called clones from the PCR reads using MiXCR. TCRdb's processing, not the authors', yielded these V and J calls. The sample shows thousands of clones, 24% of them seen only once. The J gene is TRBJ2-5, the V gene TRBV18, with D hard to call. The sequence came from a female donor with papillary thyroid cancer or a benign thyroid nodule (not recorded which). Some clones in this sample may be carry-over from other donors' samples. Sequenced: tumor tissue. This chain's CDR3 is CASSPPSAETQYF. CDR3 sequence (DNA): TGTGCCAGCTCACCACCCAGCGCGGAGACCCAGTACTTC.